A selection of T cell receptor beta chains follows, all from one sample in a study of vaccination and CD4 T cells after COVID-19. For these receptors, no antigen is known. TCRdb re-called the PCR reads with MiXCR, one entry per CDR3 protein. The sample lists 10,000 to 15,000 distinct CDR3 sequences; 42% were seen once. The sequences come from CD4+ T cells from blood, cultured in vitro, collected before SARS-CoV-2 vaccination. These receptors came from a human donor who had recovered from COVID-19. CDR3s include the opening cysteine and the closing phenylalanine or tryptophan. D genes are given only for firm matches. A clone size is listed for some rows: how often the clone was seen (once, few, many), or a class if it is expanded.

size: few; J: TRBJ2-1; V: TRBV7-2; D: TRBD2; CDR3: CASSLAKLAGYYNEQFF; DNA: TGTGCCAGCAGCTTAGCGAAGCTAGCGGGGTACTACAATGAGCAGTTCTTC
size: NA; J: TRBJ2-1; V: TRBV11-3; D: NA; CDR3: CASATNRGDEQFF; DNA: TGTGCCAGCGCCACTAACCGGGGTGATGAGCAGTTCTTC
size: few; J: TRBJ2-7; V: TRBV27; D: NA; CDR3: CASSDLKVSAFYEQYF; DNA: TGTGCCAGCAGTGACCTTAAGGTCTCAGCCTTCTACGAGCAGTACTTC
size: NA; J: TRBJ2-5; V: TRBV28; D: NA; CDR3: CASSFNSPGETQYF; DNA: TGTGCCAGCAGTTTTAACTCCCCAGGGGAGACCCAGTACTTC
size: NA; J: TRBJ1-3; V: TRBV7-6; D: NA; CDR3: CASSPKVEGQTGNTIYF; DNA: TGTGCCAGCAGCCCAAAGGTCGAGGGTCAGACTGGAAACACCATATATTTT
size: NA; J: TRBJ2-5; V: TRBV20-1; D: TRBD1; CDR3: CSAVDRARQETQYF; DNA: TGCAGTGCCGTTGACAGGGCTCGGCAAGAGACCCAGTACTTC
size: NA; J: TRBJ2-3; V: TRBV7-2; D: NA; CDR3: CASSLDGRYTQYF; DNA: TGTGCCAGCAGCTTAGATGGGAGATATACGCAGTATTTT
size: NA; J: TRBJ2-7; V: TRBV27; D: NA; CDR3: CASSLQRTASYEQYF; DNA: TGTGCCAGCAGTTTACAAAGAACTGCGTCCTACGAGCAGTACTTC
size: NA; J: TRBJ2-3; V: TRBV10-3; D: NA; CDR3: CAISVDPASSTDTQYF; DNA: TGTGCCATCAGTGTTGATCCGGCCTCTAGCACAGATACGCAGTATTTT
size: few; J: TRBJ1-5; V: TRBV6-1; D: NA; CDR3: CASSEVQVPYSNQPQHF; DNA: TGTGCCAGCAGCGAAGTGCAGGTCCCCTATAGCAATCAGCCCCAGCATTTT
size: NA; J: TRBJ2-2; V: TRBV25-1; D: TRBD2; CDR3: CASSTPSGRVTNTGELFF; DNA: TGTGCCAGCAGTACCCCTAGCGGGAGAGTCACGAACACCGGGGAGCTGTTTTTT
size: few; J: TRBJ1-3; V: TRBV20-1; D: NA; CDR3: CSAPGDSGNTIYF; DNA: TGCAGTGCCCCCGGGGACTCTGGAAACACCATATATTTT
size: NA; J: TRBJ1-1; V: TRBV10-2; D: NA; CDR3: CASSLRFAEAFF; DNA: TGCGCCAGCAGTCTCAGGTTTGCTGAAGCTTTCTTT
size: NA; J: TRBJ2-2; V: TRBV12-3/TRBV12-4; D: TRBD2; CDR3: CASSRGGPGELFF; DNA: TGTGCCAGCAGTCGGGGGGGCCCCGGGGAGCTGTTTTTT
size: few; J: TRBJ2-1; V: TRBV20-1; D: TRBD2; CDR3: CSARLAGGNEQFF; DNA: TGCAGTGCCAGATTAGCGGGAGGCAATGAGCAGTTCTTC
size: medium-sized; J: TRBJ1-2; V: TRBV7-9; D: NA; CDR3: CASSLSQGDGYTF; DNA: TGTGCCAGCAGCTTAAGCCAGGGCGATGGCTACACCTTC
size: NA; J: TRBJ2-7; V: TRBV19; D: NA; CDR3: CASSIAVQSPYEQYF; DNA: TGTGCCAGTAGTATTGCGGTACAGAGCCCCTACGAGCAGTACTTC
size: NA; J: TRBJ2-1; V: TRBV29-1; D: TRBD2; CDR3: CSVVFLAGGPAEQFF; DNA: TGCAGCGTTGTGTTCTTAGCGGGAGGGCCCGCCGAGCAGTTCTTC
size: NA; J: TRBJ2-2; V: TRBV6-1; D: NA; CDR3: CASRARPGELFF; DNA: TGTGCCAGCAGGGCGAGGCCGGGGGAGCTGTTTTTT
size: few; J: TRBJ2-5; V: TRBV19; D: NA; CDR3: CASSRRWRETQYF; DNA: TGTGCCAGTAGCCGCCGGTGGCGAGAGACCCAGTACTTC
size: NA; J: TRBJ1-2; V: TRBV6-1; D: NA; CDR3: CASSRQVSGLDGYTF; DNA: TGTGCCAGCAGCCGACAGGTTTCTGGTCTGGATGGCTACACCTTC
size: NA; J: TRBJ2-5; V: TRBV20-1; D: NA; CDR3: CSASRSSGHQETQYF; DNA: TGCAGTGCTAGCCGTAGCAGCGGACACCAAGAGACCCAGTACTTC
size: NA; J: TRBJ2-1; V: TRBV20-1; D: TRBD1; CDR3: CSARKPGQGSYNEQFF; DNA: TGCAGTGCTAGAAAGCCGGGACAGGGGTCCTACAATGAGCAGTTCTTC
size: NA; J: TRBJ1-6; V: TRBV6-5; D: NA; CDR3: CASSYLGQNNSPLHF; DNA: TGTGCCAGCAGTTACTTAGGGCAGAATAATTCACCCCTCCACTTT
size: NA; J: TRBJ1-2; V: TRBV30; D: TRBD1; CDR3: CAWRGQGTPYGYTF; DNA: TGTGCCTGGAGAGGACAGGGGACACCCTATGGCTACACCTTC
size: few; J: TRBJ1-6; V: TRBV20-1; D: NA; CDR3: CSAREGSIDSPLHF; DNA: TGCAGTGCTAGAGAGGGTAGCATAGATTCACCCCTCCACTTT
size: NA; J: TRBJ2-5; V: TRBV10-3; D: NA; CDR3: CASKIGTAQETQYF; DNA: TGTGCCTCCAAAATAGGGACGGCTCAAGAGACCCAGTACTTC
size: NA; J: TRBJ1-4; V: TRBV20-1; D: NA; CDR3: CSAIRPGKGEKLFF; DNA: TGCAGTGCTATACGCCCAGGGAAGGGTGAAAAACTGTTTTTT
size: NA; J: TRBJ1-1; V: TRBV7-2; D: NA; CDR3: CASSQNPLGGSTEAFF; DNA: TGCGCCAGCAGCCAGAATCCCCTCGGGGGAAGCACTGAAGCTTTCTTT
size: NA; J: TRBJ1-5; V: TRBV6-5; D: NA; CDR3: CASSYSDRISNQPQHF; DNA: TGTGCCAGCAGTTATAGTGACAGGATTTCCAATCAGCCCCAGCATTTT
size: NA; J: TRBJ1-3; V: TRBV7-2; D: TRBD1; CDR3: CASSVGTGLGNTIYF; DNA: TGTGCCAGCAGCGTCGGGACAGGCCTTGGAAACACCATATATTTT
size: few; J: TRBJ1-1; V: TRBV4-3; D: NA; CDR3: CASSQVGTAEAFF; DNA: TGCGCCAGCAGCCAAGTTGGAACGGCTGAAGCTTTCTTT
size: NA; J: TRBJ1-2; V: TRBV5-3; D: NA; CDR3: CASSRQVEYGYTF; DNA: TGTGCCAGCAGCCGACAGGTGGAGTATGGCTACACCTTC
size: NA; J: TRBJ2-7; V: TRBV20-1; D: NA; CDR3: CSASRGGNEQYF; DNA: TGCAGTGCTAGTAGGGGAGGAAACGAGCAGTACTTC
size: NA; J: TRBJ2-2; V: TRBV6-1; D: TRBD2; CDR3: CASRTTRLAGGPNTGELFF; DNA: TGTGCCAGCAGGACTACACGTCTAGCGGGAGGGCCAAACACCGGGGAGCTGTTTTTT
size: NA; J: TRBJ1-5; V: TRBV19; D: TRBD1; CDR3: CASSLLQGADQPQHF; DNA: TGTGCCAGTAGTCTCCTACAGGGGGCTGACCAGCCCCAGCATTTT
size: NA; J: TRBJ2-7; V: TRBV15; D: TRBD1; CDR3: CATSRELGQGGWEQYF; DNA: TGTGCCACCAGCAGAGAACTGGGACAGGGAGGTTGGGAGCAGTACTTC
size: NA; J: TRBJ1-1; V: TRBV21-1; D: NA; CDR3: CASSGRRNTEAFF; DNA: TGTGCCAGCAGCGGACGGCGGAACACTGAAGCTTTCTTT
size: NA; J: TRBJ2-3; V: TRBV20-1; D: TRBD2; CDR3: CSAPKGSGSGADTQYF; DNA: TGCAGTGCTCCCAAGGGCAGCGGGAGTGGCGCAGATACGCAGTATTTT
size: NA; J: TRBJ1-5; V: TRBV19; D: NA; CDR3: CATPPVSSNQPQHF; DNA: TGTGCCACCCCCCCGGTAAGCAGCAATCAGCCCCAGCATTTT
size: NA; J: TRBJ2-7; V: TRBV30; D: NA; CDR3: CAWSVSGDEQYF; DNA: TGTGCCTGGAGTGTCTCCGGAGACGAGCAGTACTTC
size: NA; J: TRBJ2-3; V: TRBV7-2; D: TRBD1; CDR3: CSSKGGRATDTQYF; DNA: TGTTCTTCAAAAGGGGGCAGAGCAACAGATACGCAGTATTTT
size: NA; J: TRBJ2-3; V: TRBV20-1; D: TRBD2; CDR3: CSASAGGTDTQYF; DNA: TGCAGTGCCTCAGCGGGGGGCACAGATACGCAGTATTTT
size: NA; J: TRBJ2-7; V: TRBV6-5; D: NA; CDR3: CASSYRAYEQYF; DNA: TGTGCCAGCAGTTACCGAGCCTACGAGCAGTACTTC
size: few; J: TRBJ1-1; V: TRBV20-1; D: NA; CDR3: CSARGGAGNTEAFF; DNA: TGCAGTGCCAGGGGTGGGGCGGGGAACACTGAAGCTTTCTTT
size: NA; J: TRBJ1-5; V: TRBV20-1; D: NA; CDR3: CSARVDYQPQHF; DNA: TGCAGTGCTAGAGTGGATTATCAGCCCCAGCATTTT
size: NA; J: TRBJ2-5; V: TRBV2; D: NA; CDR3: CASGRDQGMETQYF; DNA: TGTGCCAGCGGCCGGGACCAGGGAATGGAGACCCAGTACTTC
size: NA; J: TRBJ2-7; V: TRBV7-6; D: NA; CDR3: CASSLSGEYEQYF; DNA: TGTGCCAGCAGCTTATCCGGGGAGTACGAGCAGTACTTC
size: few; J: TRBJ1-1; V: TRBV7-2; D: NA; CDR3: CASSLGANTEAFF; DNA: TGTGCCAGCAGCTTAGGCGCGAACACTGAAGCTTTCTTT
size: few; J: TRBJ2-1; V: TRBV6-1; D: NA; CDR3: CASSSGGPGLAYNEQFF; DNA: TGTGCCAGCAGCTCCGGAGGTCCGGGACTTGCCTACAATGAGCAGTTCTTC
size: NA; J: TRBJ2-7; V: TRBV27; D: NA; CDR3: CASRSRDPGAVVRNEQYF; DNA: TGTGCCAGCAGAAGTAGGGACCCGGGGGCCGTCGTGAGGAACGAGCAGTACTTC